The sequence of this T cell receptor (beta chain) was determined in a study of CD8 T cells in ankylosing spondylitis. Whole-study findings and limits: Matched ankylosing spondylitis synovial fluid reportedly contained a significantly enriched population of disease-linked clones. Within peripheral blood, clones linked to disease were CD8+ and relatively rare.

TCRdb re-called the 5' RACE reads with MiXCR, one entry per CDR3 protein. The sample comprises roughly 160,000 distinct CDR3 sequences, around a tenth of which are singletons, and about 16% rests with the top ten. This clonotype has only a few counts. Antigen unknown. The germline V and J ends were trimmed by 3 bases and 5 bases, with 17 bases remaining between them. The V gene's germline CDR1 is SGHNT and CDR2 YYREEE (reference sequence). This CDR3 has 16 amino acids. The chain employs TRBV5-4 and TRBJ2-2; tentatively, D is TRBD2 (6 bases). The receptor was derived from a female donor with ankylosing spondylitis or in good health (not recorded which). Sequencing was done on a sample of blood, either unsorted or a sorted T cell fraction (not recorded which). Written as DNA, the CDR3 is TGTGCCAGCAGCTATGGGCGGGGTGCAGGGACCGGGGAGCTGTTTTTT. Amino acids: CASSYGRGAGTGELFF.